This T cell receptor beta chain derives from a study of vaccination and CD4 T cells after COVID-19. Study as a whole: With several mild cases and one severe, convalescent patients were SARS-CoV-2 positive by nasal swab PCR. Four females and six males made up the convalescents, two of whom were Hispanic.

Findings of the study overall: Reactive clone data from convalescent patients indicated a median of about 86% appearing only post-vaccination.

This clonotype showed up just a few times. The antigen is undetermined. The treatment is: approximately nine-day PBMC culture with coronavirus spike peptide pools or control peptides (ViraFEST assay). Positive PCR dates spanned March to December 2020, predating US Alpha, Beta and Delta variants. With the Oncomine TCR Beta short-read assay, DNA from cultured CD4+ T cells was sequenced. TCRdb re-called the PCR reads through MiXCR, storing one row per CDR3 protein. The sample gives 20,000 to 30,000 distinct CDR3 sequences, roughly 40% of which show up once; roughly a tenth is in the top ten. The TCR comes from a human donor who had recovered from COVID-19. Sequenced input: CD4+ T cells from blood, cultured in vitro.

DNA for the CDR3: TGTGCCAGTAGTATACCCGGCGGGACAGGGGCAAATCAGCCCCAGCATTTT. Amino acid sequence: CASSIPGGTGANQPQHF. This chain joins TRBV19 and TRBJ1-5; 10 positions match TRBD1. Germline CDR1 is LNHDA and CDR2 is SQIVND (reference sequence). This CDR3 region has 17 residues. With 2 bases clipped from V and 4 bases from J, the junction kept 8 bases outside the gene matches. The full variable domain, its missing parts supplied by reference TRBV19 and TRBJ1-5, is DGGITQSPKYLFRKEGQNVTLSCEQNLNHDAMYWYRQDPGQGLRLIYYSQIVNDFQKGDIAEGYSVSREKKESFPLTVTSAQKNPTAFYLCASSIPGGTGANQPQHFGDGTRLSIL.